Listed below are T cell receptor beta chains from one sample, sequenced in a study of Graves' ophthalmopathy and Graves' hyperthyroidism. TCRdb itself ran the multiplex PCR reads through MiXCR, one entry per CDR3 protein. This table holds roughly 220,000 distinct CDR3 sequences, 40% to 50% found once. The material sequenced was peripheral blood. The receptors stem from an adult man with Graves' ophthalmopathy. CDR3s include the opening cysteine and the closing phenylalanine or tryptophan. Each record gives: V gene, CDR3 length, clone size, CDR3 protein. Only some rows state a clone size, as once, few, many or a class for expanded clones.

V: TRBV7-2; length: 17; size: NA; CDR3: CASSLGRASGSTDTQYF
V: TRBV2; length: 15; size: NA; CDR3: CASSDNGPTNQPQHF
V: TRBV10-2; length: 14; size: NA; CDR3: CATSPTDSNQPQHF
V: TRBV4-1; length: 14; size: few; CDR3: CASSQEQGWHGYTF
V: TRBV2; length: 14; size: few; CDR3: CASSEAMGAGPQHF
V: TRBV4-1; length: 11; size: NA; CDR3: CASSQEGHYTF
V: TRBV7-2; length: 13; size: NA; CDR3: CASSPYVTNTQYF
V: TRBV5-6; length: 14; size: NA; CDR3: CASSLPGQGTEAFF
V: TRBV9; length: 17; size: NA; CDR3: CASSQKSDRDNNSPLHF
V: TRBV5-1; length: 15; size: NA; CDR3: CASSLHRVLDTEAFF
V: TRBV25-1; length: 13; size: NA; CDR3: CASSEIGYGALTF
V: TRBV7-9; length: 13; size: NA; CDR3: CASSLAYNSPLHF
V: TRBV25-1; length: 15; size: NA; CDR3: CASSEPGQGAETQYF
V: TRBV20-1; length: 15; size: NA; CDR3: CSARDVRQPQETQYF
V: TRBV7-9; length: 12; size: NA; CDR3: CASSLGLVEQYF
V: TRBV5-1; length: 16; size: NA; CDR3: CASSLYPDLYNSPLHF
V: TRBV29-1; length: 13; size: NA; CDR3: CSMKGHLRETQYF
V: TRBV2; length: 12; size: NA; CDR3: CASNEGKNEQFF
V: TRBV4-2; length: 13; size: few; CDR3: CASSFASKETQYF
V: TRBV19; length: 19; size: NA; CDR3: CASSIDQRKTGTDTGELFF
V: TRBV11-3; length: 13; size: NA; CDR3: CASSLHPAGELFF
V: TRBV29-1; length: 14; size: NA; CDR3: CSVDQPQGRNEQFF